The next 5 T cell receptor beta chains were all read from a single sample in a study of shared clonotypes between healthy human individuals. The table came from immunoSEQ multiplex PCR; TCRdb's copy has only in-frame clones and leaves some out. This sample has about 2.4 million clones; 80% to 95% occur once, and the top ten carry about 0.38%. Source material: naive CD4+ T cells from PBMCs. Subset here: CD45RA+ positively selected. Receptors originate from a man aged 18-30 years in good health. Some clones in this sample may be carry-over from other donors' samples.

The chain links TRBV7-2 to TRBJ2-7, with 13 bases aligning to TRBD2. Germline V gene sequence: CDR1 SGHTA, CDR2 FQGNSA. The CDR3 runs 17 residues. With V trimmed by 4 bases and J by 4 bases, 10 bases remained unmatched. CDR3 residues: CASSSPTSGRARYEQYF. CDR3 nucleotides: TGTGCCAGCAGCTCCCCCACTAGCGGGAGGGCTAGATACGAGCAGTACTTC.

This clone has just a few counts. The rearrangement uses TRBV2 and TRBJ1-1; TRBD1 is a possible D gene (5 bases). Germline V gene sequence: CDR1 SNHLY, CDR2 FYNNEI. V was cut by 9 bases and J by 4 bases, with 12 bases left in between. The CDR3 is made up of 12 amino acids. In nucleotides, the CDR3 is TGTGCCAGTGAATTTCAGGGCACTGAAGCTTTCTTT. The encoded protein is CASEFQGTEAFF. The full variable domain, rest sourced from reference TRBV2 and TRBJ1-1, is EPEVTQTPSHQVTQMGQEVILRCVPISNHLYFYWYRQILGQKVEFLVSFYNNEISEKSEIFDDQFSVERPDGSNFTLKIRSTKLEDSAMYFCASEFQGTEAFFGQGTRLTVV.

J is TRBJ2-3 and V is TRBV2; perhaps TRBD1 as D (6 bases). Trimming cost V 6 bases and J 0 bases, with 16 bases left between them. CDR3 length: 16 residues. Germline V lookup: CDR1 SNHLY, CDR2 FYNNEI. This CDR3 is CASRLRQVSSTDTQYF. The CDR3 region has the DNA TGTGCCAGCAGACTCCGACAGGTTTCTAGCACAGATACGCAGTATTTT.

This chain uses TRBV18 with TRBJ2-2, with D perhaps TRBD2 (5 bases). The V end lost 6 bases, the J end lost 7 bases, and 12 bases lay between the germline ends. The CDR3 is 13 amino acids. CDR1 KGHSH and CDR2 LQKENI come from the germline V gene. The DNA for the CDR3 is TGTGCCAGCTCTTCCGGACTGGACGGGGAGCTGTTTTTT. Translating it yields CASSSGLDGELFF.

This clone was recorded once. The chain has TRBV30 and TRBJ2-7; TRBD2 is a possible D gene (6 bases). V was cut by 5 bases and J by 1 base, with 18 bases left in between. The V gene's germline CDR1 is GTSNPN and CDR2 SVGIG (reference sequence). The CDR3 consists of 15 residues. The CDR3 DNA sequence: TGTGCCTGGTTGGGGGGTGGATCAGGGTCCTACGAGCAGTACTTC. As protein: CAWLGGGSGSYEQYF.